The 24 T cell receptor beta chains given below trace back to one sample, sequenced in a study of T-cell reconstitution after alpha-beta-depleted transplantation in children. A TCRbeta library incorporating unique molecular identifiers was prepared. Via MiXCR, TCRdb re-called the PCR reads, giving one row per CDR3 protein. The sample carries some 600,000 distinct CDR3 sequences, around 17% recorded once. Sequenced here: PBMCs from the stem cell graft donor, sampled from the stem cell graft. The source of these receptors is a human donor who donated a stem cell graft to a child with acute myeloid leukemia.

This clonotype was counted between two and nine times. J is TRBJ1-6 and V is TRBV4-3, with D possibly matching TRBD1 (6 bases). V was trimmed by 6 bases and J by 9 bases, leaving 15 bases between them. This CDR3 is 14 amino acids long. In germline, CDR1 is LGHNA, CDR2 YSLEER. The CDR3 nucleotides are TGCGCCAGCAGGATGGACAGAGCGAGTTCACCCCTCCACTTT. It yields the protein CASRMDRASSPLHF.

V gene TRBV11-2 combines with J gene TRBJ2-5; maybe TRBD2 (5 bases). CDR1 is SGHAT and CDR2 is FQNNGV in the germline V gene. CDR3 length: 15 residues. Deletions cut 3 bases from V and 5 bases from J, with 16 bases between. CDR3 coding DNA: TGTGCCAGCAGCTTGTGGACTCGGGCTGGGGAGACCCAGTACTTC. Amino acids: CASSLWTRAGETQYF.

The chain has TRBV20-1 and TRBJ2-2; D gene uncertain. The CDR3 extends over 16 amino acids. Trimming shortened V by 0 bases and J by 3 bases, and 14 bases separated the two germline ends. CDR1 is DFQATT, CDR2 SNEGSKA, per germline (reference sequence). CDR3 sequence: CSARDPKAEDTGELFF. The CDR3 nucleotides are TGCAGTGCTAGAGATCCCAAGGCAGAAGACACCGGGGAGCTGTTTTTT.

This clonotype was counted a few times. J is TRBJ1-4 and V is TRBV20-1, with no clear D. The length of the CDR3 is 17 residues. Trimming removed 3 bases from V and 8 bases from J, with 25 bases in between. Germline loops: CDR1 DFQATT, CDR2 SNEGSKA (reference sequence). CDR3 nucleotide sequence: TGCAGTGCTAGGGACCCCCGTCGGGGATACCCGGGGGAAAAACTGTTTTTT. Its translation is CSARDPRRGYPGEKLFF.

There are many counts of this clonotype. The chain couples TRBV7-2 to TRBJ1-2, with 9 bases lining up with TRBD1. V was clipped by 4 bases and J by 6 bases; unmatched bases: 3. The CDR3 has 13 residues. Germline-derived CDR1 and CDR2 are SGHTA and FQGNSA. This CDR3 is CASSSWTGDGYTF. CDR3 coding DNA: TGTGCCAGCAGCTCCTGGACAGGGGATGGCTACACCTTC.

This chain joins TRBV4-2 and TRBJ1-3; D uncertain. Germline CDR1 LGHNA, CDR2 YNFKEQ. The CDR3 has 15 residues. Trimming cost V 0 bases and J 2 bases, with 8 bases left between them. The CDR3 nucleotides are TGTGCCAGCAGCCAAGAAGGGTCGGCTGGAAACACCATATATTTT. This translates into CASSQEGSAGNTIYF.

The chain carries TRBV24-1 and TRBJ2-3, with TRBD1 identical over 9 bases. CDR1 and CDR2 (germline): KGHDR, SFDVKD. The CDR3 covers 17 residues. With V trimmed by 4 bases and J by 3 bases, 10 bases remained unmatched. The CDR3 DNA reads as TGTGCCACCAGTGACCCGGGACAGGGTACTACTACAGATACGCAGTATTTT. Its protein product is CATSDPGQGTTTDTQYF.

This chain joins TRBV10-3 and TRBJ2-7; 7 bases fit TRBD1. With 4 bases clipped from V and 3 bases from J, the junction kept 15 bases outside the gene matches. The germline CDR1 and CDR2 sequences are ENHRY and SYGVKD. The CDR3 has 17 amino acids. Here the CDR3 reads CAISGGVYEAGGYEQYF. As DNA, the CDR3 is TGTGCCATCAGTGGAGGAGTCTATGAGGCAGGGGGCTACGAGCAGTACTTC.

This clonotype was recorded many times. The gene calls are TRBV5-8 and TRBJ2-5; D possibly corresponds to TRBD2 (6 bases). The CDR3 length is 15 residues. Deletions cut 1 base from V and 1 base from J, with 11 bases between. The germline gives CDR1 SGHTS, CDR2 YDEGEE. DNA for the CDR3: TGTGCCAGCAGCTTGCAGGCGGGGAGCCAAGAGACCCAGTACTTC. It encodes CASSLQAGSQETQYF.

In its sample, this clonotype was seen many times. The chain employs TRBV20-1 and TRBJ1-2; D is uncertain. Germline loops: CDR1 DFQATT, CDR2 SNEGSKA (reference sequence). The CDR3 loop spans 13 amino acids. V was trimmed by 0 bases and J by 5 bases, leaving 10 bases between them. The CDR3 reads CSARDQAVYGYTF. The CDR3 bases are TGCAGTGCTAGAGATCAGGCAGTTTATGGCTACACCTTC.

In DNA form, the CDR3 reads TGCGCCAGCAGCCAAGATCGTGGGACAGGGGGCACTGGAAACACCATATATTTT. This sequence encodes CASSQDRGTGGTGNTIYF. The chain links TRBV4-1 to TRBJ1-3; TRBD1 matches 12 bases. Germline V CDR1 and CDR2: MGHRA, YSYEKL. This CDR3 is 18 amino acids long. The J segment lost 2 bases and the V segment lost 0 bases, leaving 5 bases of the junction unmatched.

Ten or more counts support this clonotype. The CDR3 DNA reads as TGCAGCGTCAAGGAGGGGGGGAACTATGGCTACACCTTC. Translating gives CSVKEGGNYGYTF. This chain links TRBV29-1 with TRBJ1-2, with D perhaps matching TRBD1 (6 bases). Germline V gene lookup returns CDR1 SQVTM and CDR2 ANQGSEA. Trimming left V 6 bases short and J 2 bases short, with 13 bases between. This CDR3 is built from 13 residues.

The chain is built from TRBV6-5 and TRBJ2-1, with a possible D match to TRBD1 (6 bases). V was clipped by 2 bases and J by 13 bases, with 18 bases between them. Germline assignment: CDR1 MNHEY and CDR2 SVGAGI. The CDR3 runs to 14 residues. The CDR3 region is CASSYEGPGTTQFF. As DNA, the CDR3 is TGTGCCAGCAGTTACGAGGGGCCTGGGACAACCCAGTTCTTC.

This clonotype has ten or more counts. This chain links TRBV7-8 with TRBJ1-2, with D possibly matching TRBD1 (6 bases). The CDR3 totals 13 residues. Germline loops: CDR1 SGHVS, CDR2 FQNEAQ. The V end lost 5 bases, the J end lost 3 bases, and 10 bases lay between the germline ends. CDR3 in DNA: TGTGCCAGCAGCCTGAAGGGGGACTATGGCTACACCTTC. Its protein is CASSLKGDYGYTF.

In its sample, this clonotype was seen many times. This rearrangement joins TRBV6-5 to TRBJ2-3; 7 bases are a match to TRBD1. The CDR3 runs 15 residues. From germline, CDR1 is MNHEY and CDR2 SVGAGI. V gave up 4 bases and J gave up 2 bases; unmatched junction bases: 6. CDR3 sequence (DNA): TGTGCCAGCAGTTCTGGACAGGAACACACAGATACGCAGTATTTT. The encoded protein is CASSSGQEHTDTQYF.

This clonotype was seen more than once but under ten times. The chain has TRBV15 and TRBJ1-5; D not resolved. The CDR3 runs 15 residues. Trimming shortened V by 0 bases and J by 5 bases, and 11 bases separated the two germline ends. Germline V gene data show CDR1 as LNHNV and CDR2 as YYDKDF (reference sequence). CDR3 residues: CATSRELALDQPQHF. In nucleotides, the CDR3 is TGTGCCACCAGCAGAGAGCTGGCTTTGGATCAGCCCCAGCATTTT.

This clonotype was detected a few times. V usage is TRBV12-3 or TRBV12-4 and J usage is TRBJ2-1; TRBD1 matches 8 bases. Unmatched junction bases numbered 14, after V lost 6 bases and J lost 1 base. This CDR3 contains 18 residues. The CDR3 reads CASSLGTGIPLSYNEQFF. In DNA, the CDR3 is TGTGCCAGCAGCCTTGGGACAGGAATCCCCTTATCCTACAATGAGCAGTTCTTC.

This clonotype was observed many times. The V call is TRBV6-5, the J call TRBJ1-1, with unresolved D. The germline V and J ends were trimmed by 0 bases and 0 bases, with 8 bases remaining between them. The germline gives CDR1 MNHEY, CDR2 SVGAGI. The CDR3 contains 15 residues. The CDR3 loop is CASSYSRHMNTEAFF. The CDR3 DNA is TGTGCCAGCAGTTACTCCAGACATATGAACACTGAAGCTTTCTTT.

This clonotype has a count of ten or more. The gene calls are TRBV15 and TRBJ1-5, with D hard to call. Germline values: CDR1 LNHNV, CDR2 YYDKDF (reference sequence). The CDR3 is 15 residues long. Trimming stripped 3 bases from V and 6 bases from J, with 15 bases between. The CDR3 DNA reads TGTGCCACCAGCAGTGGAGGAGGCGGAAGTCAGCCCCAGCATTTT. The encoded protein is CATSSGGGGSQPQHF.

The chain employs TRBV12-5 and TRBJ2-2, with D possibly being TRBD2 (6 bases). CDR1 LGHNT and CDR2 FRNRAP come from the germline V gene. With 4 bases removed from V and 0 bases from J, the gap between germline ends came to 12 bases. The CDR3 sequence is 16 residues long. CDR3 nucleotide sequence: TGTGCTAGTGGTTGGACCGGAGGGGCGAACACCGGGGAGCTGTTTTTT. This encodes CASGWTGGANTGELFF.

This clonotype was seen at least ten times. The J gene is TRBJ1-1, the V gene TRBV5-6; D uncertain. Between the trimmed V and J ends, which lost 4 bases and 0 bases, there was a span of 10 bases. The length of the CDR3 is 14 residues. Germline V CDR1 and CDR2: SGHDT, YYEEEE. The CDR3 nucleotides are TGTGCCAGCAGCAGACACCTCATGAACACTGAAGCTTTCTTT. Its protein is CASSRHLMNTEAFF.

The chain employs TRBV24-1 and TRBJ1-4, with 10 positions matching TRBD1. J lost 8 bases, V lost 9 bases, and 2 bases had no gene match. Looked up from germline, CDR1 is KGHDR and CDR2 is SFDVKD. The CDR3 sequence is 12 residues long. CDR3 DNA: TGTGCCACCGGACAGGGGGGCGAAAAACTGTTTTTT. As protein: CATGQGGEKLFF.

The rearrangement joins TRBV7-9 to TRBJ2-1; D remains ambiguous. Germline CDR1 reads SEHNR; CDR2 reads FQNEAQ (reference sequence). This CDR3 is 15 amino acids long. V lost 1 base to trimming and J lost 2 bases, with 9 bases between them. The chain's CDR3 is CASSLVASAYNEQFF. CDR3 sequence (DNA): TGTGCCAGCAGCTTAGTAGCCAGCGCCTACAATGAGCAGTTCTTC.

There are many counts of this clonotype. The chain couples TRBV7-6 to TRBJ2-1; TRBD1 agrees at 8 bases. The CDR3 loop spans 15 amino acids. The junction had 3 bases not matched to a gene; V was cut back by 1 base and J by 4 bases. Looked up from germline, CDR1 is SGHVS and CDR2 is FNYEAQ. The CDR3 DNA sequence: TGTGCCAGCAGCTTAGAGGGACAGGCTTACAATGAGCAGTTCTTC. Translation: CASSLEGQAYNEQFF. The full variable domain, rest sourced from reference TRBV7-6 and TRBJ2-1, is GAGVSQSPRYKVTKRGQDVALRCDPISGHVSLYWYRQALGQGPEFLTYFNYEAQQDKSGLPNDRFSAERPEGSISTLTIQRTEQRDSAMYRCASSLEGQAYNEQFFGPGTRLTVL.